The present entry profiles one T cell receptor beta chain with its context. Only one count was recorded for this clone. Its antigen is still unknown. Per-nucleotide qualities are absent, and no much larger clonotype sits a single base away. The sample originates from a study of cytomegalovirus exposure and HLA in healthy donors (dated by TCRdb to the late 2010s). Some background on the complete study: According to an earlier analysis of a few hundred of the donors, about 179 million T cells yielded 95 million to 140 million unique TCR beta sequences and about 300 Gb of sequence data. An early release that covered about 600 HLA-typed donors contained around 300 gigabases of sequencing data and about 93 million unique TCR sequences. Of the roughly 400 genotyped donors, roughly 80% fell in the genetic ancestry cluster associated with self-reported Caucasian donors. The study aimed to test whether signatures of past pathogen exposure could be identified by cataloging public T cell receptors. The T cell repertoires of some 670 subjects were profiled by immunosequencing and related to cytomegalovirus serostatus. Along with the approximately 700-subject first cohort, a separate validation cohort of 120 different subjects was used. To predict cytomegalovirus infection status, the study combined high-throughput TCR immunosequencing, statistical association of individual TCRs with disease status, and machine learning. To study patterns of TCR occurrence, a later analysis re-analyzed previously published TCR beta repertoires from several hundred donors and added high-resolution HLA genotyping. The later analysis used no new phenotypic data to find candidate immune exposures, relying instead on TCR beta sequences and their occurrence across donors. An earlier analysis of 587 of the donors applied high-throughput TCR beta sequencing to assess whether each TCR beta V gene segment acted as functional or pseudogenic. Alongside the repertoire data, information on donor age, sex, ethnicity and CMV serostatus was compiled. A later genetic analysis used genome-wide SNP genotypes for 398 of the 666 donors, treating that subset as a discovery cohort. All discovery cohort repertoires had been generated using a single sequencing platform. Class I and class II HLA loci were covered by the typing at four-digit resolution. The number of typed donors differed by locus: about 620-640 for A, B, C, DRB1 and DQB1; approximately 520 for DQA1; fewer than 610 for DPA1; and about 450 for DPB1. Four or five DR-DQ haplotypes were handled as single units for association and clustering because linkage in the cohort was strong. Among 398 genotyped donors of the cohort, an average of about 220,000 unique TCR beta nucleotide sequences was sequenced per donor, of which roughly 18% were non-productive. What the study reported, not specific to this receptor: In the study, approximately 160 TCR beta chains were listed as associated with cytomegalovirus. Because counts were too low, seventeen rarely observed V segments, including chromosome 9 orphons, were left out of the earlier analysis of 587 of the donors. Some IMGT-functional V segments, including TRBV6-2 and TRBV6-3, could not be distinguished by the 87-base-pair reads and were therefore excluded. A later genetic analysis associated a missense DCLRE1C variant with V-gene and J-gene trimming of TCR beta chains, and an independent cohort replicated the association. Most TCR sequences were seen in very few donors, while some public TCRs were found in many individuals. The authors suggested that the approach could potentially be generalized to other disease states and immunological phenotypes. Cytomegalovirus status was reported to be diagnosed by the classifier with high specificity and sensitivity in both the original and validation cohorts. Linkage disequilibrium might explain the correlated functional status among segregating V segments, but an unknown experimental factor could not be excluded. The presence/absence analyses assumed that sequencing depth was roughly uniform across donors, and that assumption may not be true. When HLA alleles, especially DR and DQ, strongly co-occurred, attributing TCR associations to individual alleles was difficult. CMV serostatus was the only immune exposure information available for the cohort. In an earlier analysis of about 600 of the donors, most TCR beta V segments appeared in productive rearrangements about 87% or about 30% of the time, broadly matching IMGT annotations. Several of the top co-occurrence clusters appeared to be linked to parvovirus B19, influenza, CMV and Epstein-Barr virus, according to a later analysis. The sequencing pipeline was judged likely to have produced a cluster of highly shared sequence variants as a technical artifact. According to a later analysis, most CMV-associated TCR beta chains appeared to be HLA-restricted, and the HLA associations seemed to be driven largely by CMV exposure. A further reported finding was that TCR beta sequences accurately predicted the HLA-A and HLA-B alleles for most subjects in the first cohort. A few of the identified cytomegalovirus-associated TCR beta chains were confirmed in vitro to be specific for cytomegalovirus antigens. In this cohort, only TCR beta chains were sequenced, and detectable features were limited by the absence of alpha or paired-chain data. Specific HLA alleles were associated with over 15,000 TCR beta sequences at a false discovery rate of 0.05 in a later analysis. In a later analysis, HLA-associated TCR beta chains showed more clonal expansion and lower generation probabilities than non-associated chains that were equally common. In a later analysis, the rate of TCR association differed among HLA loci, with DRB1 alleles having the most associated TCRs and HLA-C alleles having the fewest. Because some donors lacked HLA typing at each locus, the association tests relied only on the typed subset. According to a later genetic analysis, donors in an Asian-associated ancestry cluster had fewer N-insertions in productive TCRs than the approximately 650-donor mean.

The receptor library was made with the immunoSEQ multiplex PCR assay. The multiplex PCR relied on a mix of 60 forward primers for TCR Vbeta segments and 13 reverse primers for TCR Jbeta segments. A multiplex PCR assay on genomic DNA amplified the CDR3 region of rearranged TCR beta genes. Amplified TCR beta libraries were sequenced as 87-base-pair reads on the Illumina HiSeq System. As for the authors' bioinformatics: A later analysis tallied around 82 million unique TCR beta chains across the approximately 670 repertoires, and roughly 11 million of those chains were shared by two or more donors. A nearest-neighbor algorithm error-corrected the raw reads and collapsed the reads into unique sequences, merging closely related sequences to remove PCR and sequencing errors. Alignment of CDR3 sequences to IMGT reference sequences was used to assign V, D and J gene segments. For a sequence to be retained, a match of at least six nucleotides was required to both a V gene segment and a J gene segment. A rearrangement counted as productive if the CDR3 had no stop codons and remained in frame with V and J, and every other rearrangement counted as non-productive. CDR3 was defined by IMGT convention, running from the second conserved V-encoded cysteine to the conserved J-encoded phenylalanine. The earlier analysis of about 500 of the donors excluded sequences that lacked an unambiguous match to a single V gene segment. An earlier analysis of 587 of the donors classified V segments as functional when productive rearrangements were above 56.7% and as segregating when the standard deviation between donors was above 5%. A statistical classification framework was built to diagnose cytomegalovirus status from the catalog of TCR beta chain sequences. A later analysis assigned V and J genes by comparing TCR nucleotide sequences with IMGT/GENE-DB human TR gene sequences. A later analysis assigned CDR3 sequences and most-parsimonious VDJ recombination scenarios with the TCRdist pipeline. A later analysis defined each TCR beta chain by its CDR3 amino acid sequence plus V-gene family, and excluded reads lacking a unique V-gene family. To address suspected cross-contamination and a sequencing artifact, a later analysis removed 592 highly shared, low-generation-probability nucleotide sequences. In a later analysis, a clonal expansion index was calculated for each public chain from normalized within-repertoire ranks of inferred template counts. In a later analysis, generation probabilities were computed using a VDJ recombination model fitted to out-of-frame rearrangements, and the results were checked against IGoR. A later analysis scored TCR-TCR, TCR-HLA and TCR-CMV co-occurrence with hypergeometric tests, applying a repertoire-size bias correction to TCR pairs. A later analysis estimated false discovery rates by permuting HLA or CMV assignments 20 times. A later analysis grouped co-occurring TCRs with DBSCAN, adding TCRdist sequence similarity when clustering within HLA-allele-positive subsets. Co-occurrence clustering excluded repertoires with fewer than 30,000 or more than 120,000 public chains, plus five with anomalous nucleotide sharing. Drawn from immuneACCESS, this table holds only the in-frame rearrangements with V and J called that TCRdb kept. Clones are partly lost; checked studies trace under half to an unresolved V gene and leave the rest unexplained. For V, J and clone size, that table is used; D and trimming come from the DNA. The sample table lists more than 110,000 clones, about 80% of them with a count of one. The ten largest clones take up around 1.5% of the sample.

Its CDR3 holds 14 amino acids, cysteine through phenylalanine. Of all the DNA, just the CDR3 is kept, 42 bases in frame from base 1. Trimming takes 4 bases from V and 2 bases from J, and the germline ends sit 7 bases apart. CDR1 and CDR2 were assigned from the germline V gene as SGDLS and YYNGEE. In total, approximately 610 healthy bone marrow donors made up the cohort. Cohort members were all nominally healthy when sampled, although unrecorded immune exposures were likely present. The donor tested CMV seropositive and was one of the 289 seropositive cohort members. A peripheral blood sample was collected from each donor, and TCR beta sequencing was performed on peripheral blood mononuclear cells. The Qiagen DNeasy Blood Extraction Kit was used to extract genomic DNA from the blood cell samples.

Material: PBMCs. This receptor chain uses TRBV9 and TRBJ2-6, with no confident D gene call. The receptor was isolated from a young man in good health and CMV-seropositive. The base sequence is TGTGCCAGCAGCCCTAACGCTGGGGCCAACGTCCTGACTTTC. This encodes CASSPNAGANVLTF.